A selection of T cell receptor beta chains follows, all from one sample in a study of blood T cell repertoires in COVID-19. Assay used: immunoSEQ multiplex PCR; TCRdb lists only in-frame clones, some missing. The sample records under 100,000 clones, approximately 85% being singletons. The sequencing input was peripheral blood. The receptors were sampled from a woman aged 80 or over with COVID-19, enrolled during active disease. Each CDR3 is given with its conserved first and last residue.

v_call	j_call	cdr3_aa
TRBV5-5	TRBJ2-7	CASSLEPGLAGNEQYF
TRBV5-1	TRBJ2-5	CASRAGTGIFQETQYF
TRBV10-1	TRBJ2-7	CASSESTRLSLYEQYF
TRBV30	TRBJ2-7	CALSGGWTYEQYF
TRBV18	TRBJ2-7	CASHISGSAYEQYF
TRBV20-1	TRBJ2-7	CSARGTYEQYF
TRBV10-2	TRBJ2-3	CASSVSSGVSTDTQYF
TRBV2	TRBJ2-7	CASSESWPGGAQQYF
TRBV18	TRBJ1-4	CASSPQGDEKLFF
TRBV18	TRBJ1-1	CASSQDRGTEAFF
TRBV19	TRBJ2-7	CASSLREGGYEQYF
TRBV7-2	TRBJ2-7	CASSLDRWAGYDEQYF
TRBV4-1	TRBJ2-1	CASSLYSSRGNEQFF
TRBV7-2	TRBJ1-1	CASTRLYGNTEAFF
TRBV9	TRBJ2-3	CASSVAGVASTDTQYF
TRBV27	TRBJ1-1	CASRETGGIPGNTEAFF
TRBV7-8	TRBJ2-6	CASSPTPGGQTYSGANVLTF
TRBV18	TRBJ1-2	CASSGMTGSYGYTF
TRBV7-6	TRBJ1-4	CASSLVSGTGHKLFF
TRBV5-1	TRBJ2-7	CASSLGLSPLQYF
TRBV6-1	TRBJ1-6	CASSEGPGDNSPLHF
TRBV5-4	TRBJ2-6	CASSLVGGSGANVLTF
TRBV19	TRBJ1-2	CASSISDRSWGYTF
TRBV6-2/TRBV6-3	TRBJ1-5	CASSTRTGGYEEPQHF
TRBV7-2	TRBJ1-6	CASSSGQLNSPLHF
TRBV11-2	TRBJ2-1	CASRPSGGPTYNEQFF
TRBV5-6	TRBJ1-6	CASSLQTGEGSPLHF
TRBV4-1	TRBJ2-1	CASSQARAWEQFF
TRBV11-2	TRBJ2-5	CASALTGGLETQYF
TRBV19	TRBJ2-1	CASSILSGGAAYNEQFF
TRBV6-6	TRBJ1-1	CAGGVGTEAFF
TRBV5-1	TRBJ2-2	CASSRTWTGGNTGELFF
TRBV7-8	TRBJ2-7	CASSLSDEQYF
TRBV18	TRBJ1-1	CASSPGQGRILEAFF
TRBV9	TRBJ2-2	CASSVVGTGRTFTGELFF
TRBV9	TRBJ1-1	CASSAMGALNTEAFF
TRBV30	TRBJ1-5	CAWSVGSNQPQHF
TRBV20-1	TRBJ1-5	CSASRDRGRYSNQPQHF
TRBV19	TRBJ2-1	CASIIRGGRDCNEQFF
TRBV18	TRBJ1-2	CASSPWTGTGAYGYTF
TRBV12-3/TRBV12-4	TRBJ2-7	CASRRSSVEQYF
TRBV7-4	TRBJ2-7	CASSHPCGQYF
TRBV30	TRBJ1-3	CAWSISSGNTIYF
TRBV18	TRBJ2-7	CASSPRDRVIHYEQYF
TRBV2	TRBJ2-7	CASSLLGTGIYEQYF
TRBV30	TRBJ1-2	CAWSVAGPGNYGYTF
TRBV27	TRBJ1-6	CASSLDRQYLHF
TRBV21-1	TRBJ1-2	CASSKCPRQGATYYGYTF
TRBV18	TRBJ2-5	CASSGTGRETQYF
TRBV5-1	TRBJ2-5	CASSLQQGGFQETQYF
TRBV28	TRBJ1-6	CASSSGGYNSPLHF
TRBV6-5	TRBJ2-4	CASSLPGAKNIQYF
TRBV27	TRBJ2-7	CASSLALGVGYEQYF
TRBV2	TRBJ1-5	CASSEMGQDYQPQHF
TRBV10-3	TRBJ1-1	CAISGSAGGGNTEAFF
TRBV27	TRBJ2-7	CASSALTGPPSGKYEQYF
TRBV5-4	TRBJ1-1	CASSLRQGVGNTEAFF
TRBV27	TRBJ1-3	CASTIWGVGSGNTIYF
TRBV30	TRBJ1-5	CAWSGQGAQPQHF